The clone carrying this T cell receptor beta chain was recorded once. Antigen: not known. The study ran its PCR with 60 Vbeta and 13 Jbeta primers. Original processing notes: Roughly 11 million of the approximately 80 million unique TCR beta chains counted in a later analysis were shared. Using immunoSEQ multiplex PCR, the repertoire was profiled, and TCRdb retains in-frame clones only, with some absent. D and trimming were read from the DNA, whereas the V and J calls and clone size are those reported in that table. This table holds approximately 140,000 clones, 79% found once. The data are from a study of cytomegalovirus exposure and HLA in healthy donors. Study-wide background: Samples from HLA-typed donors yielded approximately 80 million unique TCRs in an early data release.

Findings and caveats of the study: Later on, an analysis tied 18,000 or so TCR beta sequences to HLA alleles at 0.05 false discovery rate. A prior analysis recorded that most TCR beta V segments were productive about 90% or about 30% of the time.

Germline CDR1 is SGHDT and CDR2 is YYEEEE. The V and J ends lost 3 bases and 7 bases, in that order; junction bases with no gene match: 6. This CDR3 is built from 15 residues. The clonotype originates from a man aged 50 to 60 in good health and CMV-seropositive. The J gene is TRBJ2-2, the V gene TRBV5-6, with TRBD2 matching 10 bases. The specimen was PBMCs. As DNA, the CDR3 is TGTGCCAGCAGCTCGGGACTAGCGACCATCGGGGAGCTGTTTTTT. As protein: CASSSGLATIGELFF.